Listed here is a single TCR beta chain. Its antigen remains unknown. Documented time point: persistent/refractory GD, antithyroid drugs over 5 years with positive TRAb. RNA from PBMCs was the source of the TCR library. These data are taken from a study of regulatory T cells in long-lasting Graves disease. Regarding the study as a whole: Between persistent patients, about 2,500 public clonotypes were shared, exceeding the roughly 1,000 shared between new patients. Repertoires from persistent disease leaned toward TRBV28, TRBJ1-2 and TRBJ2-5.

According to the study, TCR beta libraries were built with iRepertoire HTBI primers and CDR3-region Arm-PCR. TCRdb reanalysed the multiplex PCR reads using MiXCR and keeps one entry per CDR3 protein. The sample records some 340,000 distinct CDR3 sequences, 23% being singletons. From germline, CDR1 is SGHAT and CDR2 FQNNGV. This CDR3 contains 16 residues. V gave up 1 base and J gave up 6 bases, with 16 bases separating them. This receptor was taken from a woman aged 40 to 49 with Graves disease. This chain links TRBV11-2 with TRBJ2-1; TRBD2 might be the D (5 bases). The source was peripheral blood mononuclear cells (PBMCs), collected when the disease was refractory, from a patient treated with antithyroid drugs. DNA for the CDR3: TGTGCCAGCAGCTTAGGGAGGTCAGGACGGGGCAATGAGCAGTTCTTC. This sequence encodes CASSLGRSGRGNEQFF.